This T cell receptor (beta chain) was captured by sequencing in a study of response to subunit inactivated influenza vaccine. Germline values: CDR1 SNHLY, CDR2 FYNNEI. The CDR3 extends over 18 amino acids. TCRdb ran MiXCR on the RT-PCR reads and lists one entry per CDR3 protein. The table lists about 160,000 distinct CDR3 sequences, under 13% of them singletons, with roughly an eighth in the top ten. This material consisted of non-naive T cells sorted from PBMCs, taken 45 days after vaccination. The chain uses TRBV2 and TRBJ2-5; the match to TRBD2 covers 12 bases. This TCR came from a middle-aged man who received an inactivated influenza vaccine. CDR3 in amino acids: CTCSAPRRLAGARETQYF. CDR3 nucleotide sequence: TGTACCTGCAGTGCCCCTCGCCGACTAGCGGGGGCGAGGGAGACCCAGTACTTC.